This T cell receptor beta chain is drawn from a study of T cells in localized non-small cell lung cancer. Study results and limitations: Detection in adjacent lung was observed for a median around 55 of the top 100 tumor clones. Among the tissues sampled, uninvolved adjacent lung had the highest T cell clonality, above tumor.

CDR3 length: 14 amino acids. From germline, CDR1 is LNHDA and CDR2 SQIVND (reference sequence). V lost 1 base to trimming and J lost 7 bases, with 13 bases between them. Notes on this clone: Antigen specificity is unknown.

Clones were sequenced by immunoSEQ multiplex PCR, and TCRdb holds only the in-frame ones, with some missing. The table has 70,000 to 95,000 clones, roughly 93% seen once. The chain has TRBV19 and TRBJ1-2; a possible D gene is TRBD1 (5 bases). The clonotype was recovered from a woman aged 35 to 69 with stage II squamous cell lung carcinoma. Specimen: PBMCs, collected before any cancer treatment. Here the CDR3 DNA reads TGTGCCAGTAGTATAGTGTGGGACCGGGGTGGCTACACCTTC. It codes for CASSIVWDRGGYTF.